These 24 T cell receptor beta chains came from one sample sequenced in a study of blood T cell repertoires in COVID-19 (dated by TCRdb to the early 2020s). Library construction relied on the immunoSEQ multiplex PCR assay. TCRdb took over this immuneACCESS table, retaining in-frame rearrangements with V and J assigned. Such tables are incomplete; in checked studies, under half of the missing clones stem from an unresolved V gene, and the remainder is unexplained. A total of approximately 140,000 clones appear in this sample, under 80% of them only once. The ten largest clonotypes hold about an eighth of the sample. Sequencing was performed on peripheral blood. The receptor set was obtained from a man older than 75 with acute or convalescent COVID-19.

The chain recombines TRBV6-5 with TRBJ1-1; D may be TRBD1 (6 bases). The CDR3 loop spans 14 amino acids. Trimming left V 7 bases short and J 6 bases short, with 18 bases between. Germline V gene sequence: CDR1 MNHEY, CDR2 SVGAGI. This chain's CDR3 is CASTYRRGFSEAFF. The CDR3 region has the DNA TGTGCCAGCACCTACCGCAGGGGCTTCTCTGAAGCTTTCTTT.

The CDR3 spells CASRPGAATGELFF. The CDR3, as DNA: TGTGCCAGTAGGCCAGGGGCTGCCACCGGGGAGCTGTTTTTT. This chain joins TRBV19 and TRBJ2-2; TRBD1 is a possible D gene (6 bases). This CDR3 spans 14 amino acids. The V gene lost 6 bases and the J gene lost 4 bases, with 12 bases spanning the gap. Germline loops: CDR1 LNHDA, CDR2 SQIVND (reference sequence).

As DNA, the CDR3 is TGTGCCAGCAGCGGTCACATGGACACTGAAGCTTTCTTT. Its protein product is CASSGHMDTEAFF. The chain carries TRBV9 and TRBJ1-1; unclear D gene. CDR1 SGDLS and CDR2 YYNGEE come from the germline V gene. This CDR3 comprises 13 residues. The germline V and J ends were trimmed by 3 bases and 3 bases, with 9 bases remaining between them.

The chain recombines TRBV4-1 with TRBJ2-2; D might be TRBD2 (7 bases). Germline CDR1 reads MGHRA; CDR2 reads YSYEKL. The length of the CDR3 is 16 residues. V lost 1 base to trimming and J lost 6 bases, with 15 bases between them. This CDR3 is CASSQAEGGVAGELFF. The CDR3 region has the DNA TGCGCCAGCAGCCAAGCGGAGGGGGGGGTGGCCGGGGAGCTGTTTTTT.

This clone showed up just once. The gene calls are TRBV7-6 and TRBJ2-3, with 10 bases matching TRBD2. Germline V gives CDR1 SGHVS, CDR2 FNYEAQ. CDR3 length: 15 residues. V lost 3 bases to trimming and J lost 2 bases; unmatched junction nucleotides: 2. The CDR3 DNA reads as TGTGCCAGCAGCTTTAGCGGGGGGTTCACAGATACGCAGTATTTT. It encodes CASSFSGGFTDTQYF.

The chain carries TRBV5-1 and TRBJ2-1, with D maybe TRBD2 (6 bases). CDR3 size: 13 residues. Germline V gene data show CDR1 as SGHRS and CDR2 as YFSETQ. Trimming shortened V by 3 bases and J by 15 bases, and 19 bases separated the two germline ends. CDR3 nucleotide sequence: TGCGCCAGCAGCTGGGACTCGAGGGTCGGTTCGTTCTTC. Encoded protein: CASSWDSRVGSFF.

The V call is TRBV11-3, the J call TRBJ1-6; 10 bases are a match to TRBD1. Per the germline V gene, CDR1 is SGHNT and CDR2 is YENEEA. The CDR3 loop spans 15 amino acids. The trim removed 3 bases at V and 4 bases at J, leaving 0 bases unmatched. The CDR3 DNA follows: TGTGCCAGCAGCTTGGGACAGGGGTATAATTCACCCCTCCACTTT. Translation gives CASSLGQGYNSPLHF. Full variable domain (rest looked up from reference TRBV11-3 and TRBJ1-6): EAGVVQSPRYKIIEKKQPVAFWCNPISGHNTLYWYLQNLGQGPELLIRYENEEAVDDSQLPKDRFSAERLKGVDSTLKIQPAELGDSAVYLCASSLGQGYNSPLHFGNGTRLTVT.

V usage is TRBV11-3 and J usage is TRBJ2-7, with D perhaps TRBD2 (6 bases). Deletions cut 5 bases from V and 3 bases from J, with 11 bases between. Germline assignment: CDR1 SGHNT and CDR2 YENEEA. The CDR3 loop spans 13 amino acids. For the CDR3, the DNA is TGTGCCAGCAGCGCGGGAAGACGCTACGAGCAGTACTTC. This sequence encodes CASSAGRRYEQYF.

The V and J genes are TRBV28 and TRBJ1-5; D not resolved. Trimming cost V 10 bases and J 1 base, with 14 bases left between them. This CDR3 has 14 residues. The germline CDR1 and CDR2 sequences are MDHEN and SYDVKM. This CDR3 reads CAIRGRLSNQPQHF. The CDR3 DNA reads TGTGCCATCCGAGGGAGGTTGAGCAATCAGCCCCAGCATTTT.

The chain recombines TRBV7-7 with TRBJ2-7, with TRBD2 as a possible D gene (5 bases). The CDR3 contains 13 residues. Trimming removed 5 bases from V and 3 bases from J, with 11 bases in between. Germline V CDR1 and CDR2: SSHAT, FNYEAQ (reference sequence). The CDR3 DNA reads TGTGCCAGCAGCCAAGGACTGAGCTACGAGCAGTACTTC. It encodes CASSQGLSYEQYF.

There are a few counts of this clone. This chain joins TRBV6-2 or TRBV6-3 and TRBJ2-1; 10 bases fit TRBD1. Trimming at V came to 5 bases and at J to 2 bases, leaving 6 bases not matched to a gene. Germline V gives CDR1 MNHEY, CDR2 SVGEGT. This CDR3 region has 16 residues. This CDR3 reads CASSLSDRGPYNEQFF. CDR3 nucleotide sequence: TGTGCCAGCAGTCTATCCGACAGGGGGCCCTACAATGAGCAGTTCTTC.

This clone was observed a handful of times. The genes are TRBV7-2 and TRBJ1-1; tentatively, D is TRBD1 (6 bases). This CDR3 contains 11 residues. The germline CDR1 and CDR2 sequences are SGHTA and FQGNSA. Trimming pared 3 bases from V and 10 bases from J, leaving 9 bases between. CDR3 residues: CASSLGAGAFF. The CDR3 nucleotides are TGTGCCAGCAGCTTGGGGGCAGGAGCTTTCTTT.

The rearrangement joins TRBV2 to TRBJ2-1; 10 nucleotides agree with TRBD2. The CDR3 has 14 amino acids. With 3 bases clipped from V and 5 bases from J, the junction kept 1 base outside the gene matches. Germline CDR1 and CDR2: SNHLY and FYNNEI. CDR3 residues: CASSDSGGNNEQFF. The CDR3 region has the DNA TGTGCCAGCAGTGATAGCGGGGGGAACAATGAGCAGTTCTTC.

The chain combines TRBV4-1 with TRBJ1-2; weak D call: TRBD1 (6 bases). The CDR3 consists of 17 residues. Deletions cut 2 bases from V and 4 bases from J, with 20 bases between. The germline CDR1 and CDR2 sequences are MGHRA and YSYEKL. The CDR3 coding sequence is TGCGCCAGCAGCCAAATCCACCCGGGGGGGCGCGGCTATGGCTACACCTTC. Translation: CASSQIHPGGRGYGYTF.

The chain is built from TRBV6-2 or TRBV6-3 and TRBJ1-6; tentatively, D is TRBD1 (5 bases). The V end lost 5 bases, the J end lost 14 bases, and 22 bases lay between the germline ends. From germline, CDR1 is MNHEY and CDR2 SVGEGT. The CDR3 is made up of 15 amino acids. CDR3: CASSPSGTQRGTLHF. In DNA, the CDR3 is TGTGCCAGCAGTCCCTCCGGGACTCAGAGGGGAACCCTCCACTTT.

The chain combines TRBV3-1 (or the pseudogene TRBV3-2) with TRBJ2-7; 9 positions agree with TRBD1. There are 16 residues in the CDR3. Germline V gene data show CDR1 as LGHDT and CDR2 as YNNKEL (reference sequence). Trimming at V came to 5 bases and at J to 4 bases, leaving 12 bases not matched to a gene. CDR3 loop: CASSYDRGENLYEQYF. The CDR3 nucleotides read TGTGCCAGCAGCTACGACAGGGGGGAGAACCTGTACGAGCAGTACTTC.

The gene calls are TRBV7-2 and TRBJ1-5; D is possibly TRBD1 (5 bases). This CDR3 is 13 amino acids long. Looked up from germline, CDR1 is SGHTA and CDR2 is FQGNSA. V was pared by 3 bases and J by 7 bases, with 10 bases between. CDR3 coding DNA: TGTGCCAGCAGCTTCTACAGGAACCAGCCCCAGCATTTT. Translation gives CASSFYRNQPQHF.

The DNA for the CDR3 is TGCGCCAGCAGCCCTCGGGCCAGCGGTAGTGAAAAACTGTTTTTT. Protein: CASSPRASGSEKLFF. The chain employs TRBV4-1 and TRBJ1-4; D remains ambiguous. V shed 4 bases and J shed 7 bases, with 16 bases lying between them. The CDR3 is 15 residues long. CDR1 is MGHRA and CDR2 is YSYEKL in the germline V gene.

A few counts support this clone. The rearrangement uses TRBV5-1 and TRBJ1-6; D uncertain. From germline, CDR1 is SGHRS and CDR2 YFSETQ. V was cut by 0 bases and J by 0 bases, with 10 bases left in between. This CDR3 is 17 amino acids long. The CDR3 loop is CASSLDARSSYNSPLHF. In nucleotides, the CDR3 is TGCGCCAGCAGCTTGGACGCCAGAAGCTCCTATAATTCACCCCTCCACTTT.

A single count supports this clone. V gene TRBV4-2 combines with J gene TRBJ2-7; 11 positions match TRBD1. The germline V gene encodes CDR1 LGHNA and CDR2 YNFKEQ. This CDR3 is 14 amino acids long. Losses at the gene ends were 3 bases for V and 4 bases for J; bases not matched to a gene: 2. Here the CDR3 reads CASSQDRGHYEQYF. Written as DNA, the CDR3 is TGTGCCAGCAGCCAGGACAGGGGGCATTACGAGCAGTACTTC.

The CDR3 here is CASNSGQGAASYGYTF. CDR3 nucleotide sequence: TGTGCCAGTAATTCGGGACAGGGGGCGGCGAGCTATGGCTACACCTTC. J is TRBJ1-2 and V is TRBV19, with 12 bases fitting TRBD1. The CDR3 length is 16 residues. The V gene's germline CDR1 is LNHDA and CDR2 SQIVND (reference sequence). Germline trimming cut 7 bases from V and 4 bases from J; bases unmatched to any gene: 10.

This clone has only a few counts. CDR3 sequence: CASSRWGQGRADTQYF. DNA of the CDR3: TGTGCCAGCAGCCGGTGGGGACAGGGGAGGGCAGATACGCAGTATTTT. This chain links TRBV11-3 with TRBJ2-3, with TRBD1 identical over 10 bases. This CDR3 comprises 16 residues. The ends lost 5 bases at V and 4 bases at J; junction bases unmatched: 9. CDR1 and CDR2 from the germline V gene are SGHNT and YENEEA.

There are a few counts of this clone. The chain uses TRBV7-8 and TRBJ2-7, with 10 positions matching TRBD1. Germline V lookup: CDR1 SGHVS, CDR2 FQNEAQ. CDR3 size: 17 residues. V shed 4 bases and J 3 bases; nucleotides not matched to a gene: 12. Here the CDR3 reads CASSSQTGGVVNYEQYF. In DNA form, the CDR3 reads TGTGCCAGCAGCTCTCAGACAGGGGGCGTCGTCAACTACGAGCAGTACTTC.

The rearrangement joins TRBV19 to TRBJ2-2; 9 nucleotides agree with TRBD1. Losses at the gene ends were 7 bases for V and 13 bases for J; bases not matched to a gene: 16. The CDR3 loop spans 15 amino acids. The germline V gene encodes CDR1 LNHDA and CDR2 SQIVND (reference sequence). The CDR3 sequence: CASKGTGTGYGGLFF. CDR3 DNA sequence: TGTGCCAGTAAAGGAACCGGGACAGGGTACGGCGGGCTGTTTTTT.